The 13 T cell receptor beta chains below come from one sample, sequenced in a study of long-term antiretroviral therapy in people with HIV. Running of the v3.0 immunoSEQ assay took place at survey level. Data came from immunoSEQ multiplex PCR; TCRdb stores just in-frame clones and leaves some out. The sample consists of more than 6,000 clones, about 74% of them appearing once. This specimen was unsorted PBMCs, taken 0.1 years before starting antiretroviral therapy. All receptors come from a man aged 18 to 29 with HIV.

This clone was detected a few times. The rearrangement links TRBV12-5 to TRBJ2-3; D gene ambiguous. Trimming shortened V by 2 bases and J by 1 base, and 7 bases separated the two germline ends. The CDR3 extends over 14 amino acids. Germline CDR1 is LGHNT and CDR2 is FRNRAP. The DNA of the CDR3 is TGTGCTAGTGGTTTGTATGGGGGCACAGATACGCAGTATTTT. It specifies CASGLYGGTDTQYF.

The chain carries TRBV9 and TRBJ1-2; tentative D call: TRBD1 (6 bases). V lost 0 bases to trimming and J lost 6 bases, with 18 bases between them. The CDR3 sequence is 16 residues long. CDR1 is SGDLS and CDR2 is YYNGEE in the germline V gene. CDR3 loop: CASSVGTGIRGDGYTF. In nucleotides, the CDR3 is TGTGCCAGCAGCGTAGGAACAGGGATAAGAGGCGATGGCTACACCTTC.

The V call is TRBV5-4, the J call TRBJ2-7; D remains unclear. This CDR3 spans 13 amino acids. CDR1 is SGHNT and CDR2 is YYREEE in the germline V gene (reference sequence). V was shortened by 4 bases and J by 3 bases, with 11 bases between the two germline ends. The CDR3 DNA reads TGTGCCAGCAGCCAGACACCTTTCTACGAGCAGTACTTC. It translates to CASSQTPFYEQYF.

The V gene is TRBV5-6, the J gene TRBJ2-3, with D possibly called TRBD1 or TRBD2 (5 bases each). Germline CDR1 SGHDT, CDR2 YYEEEE. The CDR3 extends over 16 amino acids. The germline V and J ends were trimmed by 3 bases and 1 base, with 15 bases remaining between them. The CDR3 nucleotides read TGTGCCAGCAGCTATCCGGGTGGGGGAGGCACAGATACGCAGTATTTT. It translates to CASSYPGGGGTDTQYF.

There are a few counts of this clone. The chain has TRBV9 and TRBJ1-2; maybe TRBD1 (6 bases). Germline assignment: CDR1 SGDLS and CDR2 YYNGEE. V lost 5 bases, J lost 6 bases, and 17 bases lay in between. This CDR3 region has 14 residues. The CDR3 sequence is CASRKEGTWDGYTF. The CDR3 bases are TGTGCCAGCAGGAAGGAGGGGACATGGGATGGCTACACCTTC.

The chain recombines TRBV15 with TRBJ2-3; 8 positions match TRBD2. The CDR3 totals 15 residues. After removal of 3 bases from V and 2 bases from J, the junction contained 4 bases not matched to a gene. Germline CDR1 LNHNV, CDR2 YYDKDF (reference sequence). The CDR3 loop reads CATSSTSGYTDTQYF. The CDR3 DNA reads as TGTGCCACCAGCAGCACTAGCGGATACACAGATACGCAGTATTTT.

For this clone: This CDR3 is also generated by other DNA sequences in the sample. The chain uses TRBV25-1 and TRBJ2-1; 9 bases are a match to TRBD2. CDR1 is MGHDK and CDR2 is SYGVNS in the germline V gene. The ends lost 6 bases at V and 4 bases at J; junction bases unmatched: 4. There are 14 residues in the CDR3. CDR3 in DNA: TGTGCCAGCAGCTTAGCGGGGGATTACAATGAGCAGTTCTTC. Translating gives CASSLAGDYNEQFF.

The chain recombines TRBV6-6 with TRBJ2-2; no definite D call. Germline V lookup: CDR1 MNHNY, CDR2 SVGAGI (reference sequence). The length of the CDR3 is 11 residues. The ends were cut back, 7 bases at V and 7 bases at J, with 7 bases in the middle. Here the CDR3 reads CASTGDGELFF. The CDR3 coding sequence is TGTGCCAGCACTGGGGACGGGGAGCTGTTTTTT.

The rearrangement joins TRBV28 to TRBJ2-2; D is possibly TRBD1 (6 bases). Looked up from germline, CDR1 is MDHEN and CDR2 is SYDVKM. The V gene lost 3 bases and the J gene lost 7 bases, with 15 bases spanning the gap. This CDR3 spans 15 amino acids. The CDR3 reads CASSLGPPRGGELFF. The CDR3 DNA is TGTGCCAGCAGTTTGGGGCCACCCAGGGGCGGGGAGCTGTTTTTT. The whole variable domain, filled in from reference TRBV28 and TRBJ2-2, reads DVKVTQSSRYLVKRTGEKVFLECVQDMDHENMFWYRQDPGLGLRLIYFSYDVKMKEKGDIPEGYSVSREKKERFSLILESASTNQTSMYLCASSLGPPRGGELFFGEGSRLTVL.

There are a few counts of this clone. This chain uses TRBV5-4 with TRBJ2-1; 7 nucleotides line up with TRBD1. The trim removed 0 bases at V and 2 bases at J, leaving 2 bases unmatched. CDR1 is SGHNT and CDR2 is YYREEE in the germline V gene (reference sequence). CDR3 size: 15 residues. CDR3 sequence reads: CASSLGDRAYNEQFF. Written as DNA, the CDR3 is TGTGCCAGCAGCTTGGGTGACAGGGCCTACAATGAGCAGTTCTTC. Based on the CDR3 plus reference TRBV5-4 and TRBJ2-1, the full variable domain is ETGVTQSPTHLIKTRGQQVTLRCSSQSGHNTVSWYQQALGQGPQFIFQYYREEENGRGNFPPRFSGLQFPNYSSELNVNALELDDSALYLCASSLGDRAYNEQFFGPGTRLTVL.

This chain connects TRBV15 to TRBJ1-6; D remains unclear. Trimming removed 4 bases at V and 0 bases at J, with 10 bases between. The CDR3 loop spans 16 amino acids. Germline V gene data show CDR1 as LNHNV and CDR2 as YYDKDF (reference sequence). The CDR3 spells CATSKTPSSYNSPLHF. CDR3 nucleotides: TGTGCCACCAGCAAGACTCCGAGCTCCTATAATTCACCCCTCCACTTT.

The chain uses TRBV5-5 and TRBJ1-4; a weak D match, TRBD1 (5 bases). The CDR3 is 11 amino acids. CDR1 SGHKS and CDR2 YYEKEE come from the germline V gene (reference sequence). Trimming removed 3 bases at V and 12 bases at J, with 9 bases between. The CDR3 is CASSSGKELFF. The CDR3 bases are TGTGCCAGCAGCTCAGGGAAGGAACTGTTTTTT.

The J gene is TRBJ1-1, the V gene TRBV13; TRBD1 matches 8 bases. This CDR3 has 17 amino acids. Germline V gene lookup returns CDR1 PRHDT and CDR2 FYEKMQ (reference sequence). Germline trimming cut 8 bases from V and 0 bases from J; bases unmatched to any gene: 14. The CDR3 region has the DNA TGTGCCAGCCGACAGGGGTTCAGAGGGGACATGAACACTGAAGCTTTCTTT. It specifies CASRQGFRGDMNTEAFF.